This T cell receptor (beta chain) is drawn from a study of blood T cell repertoires in COVID-19. Study-level information: Acute and convalescent COVID-19 samples came from the United States, Italy and Spain. T cells, B-cell-depleted T cells, or PBMCs supplied cDNA or gDNA.

V gave up 4 bases and J gave up 0 bases, with 20 bases separating them. Germline V lookup: CDR1 SGHRS, CDR2 YFSETQ. The CDR3 is 17 amino acids. In the source study's methods: Using reference gene primer amplification, nucleated cell counts were estimated. The method was immunoSEQ multiplex PCR; TCRdb's version includes in-frame clones alone and lacks a portion of them. The V and J calls and clone size come from that table; D and trimming were worked out from the DNA. The sample yields about 120,000 clones, roughly four fifths seen once. The gene calls are TRBV5-1 and TRBJ2-7; the D gene is possibly TRBD1 (6 bases). The sequence was collected from a human donor in a cohort sampled during active COVID-19. Sequenced material: peripheral blood. The DNA for the CDR3 is TGCGCCAGCAGCCTGACTTCCGGGACACCTGCCTCCTACGAGCAGTACTTC. It yields the protein CASSLTSGTPASYEQYF. The full variable domain, rest sourced from reference TRBV5-1 and TRBJ2-7, is KAGVTQTPRYLIKTRGQQVTLSCSPISGHRSVSWYQQTPGQGLQFLFEYFSETQRNKGNFPGRFSGRQFSNSRSEMNVSTLELGDSALYLCASSLTSGTPASYEQYFGPGTRLTVT.